This TCR beta chain was found in a study of cytomegalovirus exposure and HLA in healthy donors. Background on the study: The study placed 70% to 85% of its 398 genotyped donors in the Caucasian-associated ancestry cluster.

The CDR3 loop spans 15 amino acids. Germline-derived CDR1 and CDR2 are SGHRS and YFSETQ. Trimming removed 8 bases at V and 6 bases at J, with 23 bases between. This clone is a singleton in its sample. The PCR ran on 60 Vbeta and 13 Jbeta primers. In the authors' workflow: Later, an analysis found roughly 80 million unique TCR beta chains, and some 10 million of these were shared. The assay was immunoSEQ multiplex PCR, and TCRdb's table has in-frame clones only and misses some. From that table come the V and J calls and clone size; the DNA was used to work out D and trimming. This sample has about 130,000 clones, with roughly three quarters found just once.

This TCR was sampled from a woman aged 35 to 49 in good health and CMV-seronegative. Sequenced sample: PBMCs. The chain couples TRBV5-1 to TRBJ1-1, with D perhaps TRBD1 (5 bases). CDR3 residues: CARHGRGSGESEAFF. The CDR3 bases are TGCGCCAGGCACGGGAGGGGAAGTGGGGAATCTGAAGCTTTCTTT. Variable domain in full (rest from reference TRBV5-1 and TRBJ1-1): KAGVTQTPRYLIKTRGQQVTLSCSPISGHRSVSWYQQTPGQGLQFLFEYFSETQRNKGNFPGRFSGRQFSNSRSEMNVSTLELGDSALYLCARHGRGSGESEAFFGQGTRLTVV.